A selection of T cell receptor beta chains follows, all from one sample in a study of blood T cell repertoires in COVID-19. Data came from immunoSEQ multiplex PCR; TCRdb stores just in-frame clones and leaves some out. The table lists a few hundred thousand clones, around 90% of them singletons, with about 4.5% in the top ten. What was sequenced was PBMCs or T cells enriched from blood (not recorded which). These receptors all stem from a woman between 18 and 30 years old with acute COVID-19. The CDR3 runs from the conserved cysteine through the conserved F or W. The D gene is left open where the match is weak. Expanded clones get a size class; other rows say once, few or many, or leave the size out.

>NA|TRBD1|TRBJ1-5|TRBV4-2
CASSQAGTGGANQPQHF
TGTGCCAGCAGCCAAGCTGGGACAGGAGGGGCCAATCAGCCCCAGCATTTT
>NA|TRBD1|TRBJ2-3|TRBV3-1/TRBV3-2
CASTRQGARNTQYF
TGTGCCAGCACCAGACAGGGGGCGAGGAATACGCAGTATTTT
>NA|NA|TRBJ1-1|TRBV27
CASSLSFQMNTEAFF
TGTGCCAGCAGTTTATCGTTCCAGATGAACACTGAAGCTTTCTTT
>NA|NA|TRBJ1-2|TRBV6-2/TRBV6-3
CASSYVGGTYGYTF
TGTGCCAGCAGTTACGTTGGCGGAACCTATGGCTACACCTTC
>NA|NA|TRBJ1-1|TRBV28
CASSFGGSDTEAFF
TGTGCCAGCAGTTTCGGGGGGAGTGACACTGAAGCTTTCTTT
>NA|NA|TRBJ2-5|TRBV2
CASSEGQGPNPPGETQYF
TGTGCCAGCAGTGAGGGACAAGGACCCAACCCTCCCGGAGAGACCCAGTACTTC
>NA|NA|TRBJ1-4|TRBV5-1
CASSLGGPGNEKLFF
TGCGCCAGCAGCTTGGGGGGGCCTGGGAATGAAAAACTGTTTTTT
>NA|TRBD1|TRBJ1-4|TRBV7-9
CASSQGASNEKLFF
TGTGCCAGCAGCCAGGGGGCATCTAATGAAAAACTGTTTTTT
>NA|NA|TRBJ2-7|TRBV7-9
CASSPKSAYEQYF
TGTGCCAGCAGCCCGAAGTCAGCCTACGAGCAGTACTTC
>NA|TRBD2|TRBJ2-1|TRBV4-1
CASSQDTSGSKWSFF
TGCGCCAGCAGCCAAGATACTAGCGGGAGTAAATGGTCCTTCTTC
>NA|NA|TRBJ2-5|TRBV18
CASSSQGSETQYF
TGTGCCAGCTCATCTCAGGGGTCGGAGACCCAGTACTTC
>NA|NA|TRBJ1-6|TRBV9
CASNLLPSSPLHF
TGTGCCAGCAACCTCCTCCCCAGTTCACCCCTCCACTTT
>NA|NA|TRBJ1-5|TRBV27
CASSPQIRQPQHF
TGTGCCAGCAGTCCACAGATCCGACAGCCCCAGCATTTT
>NA|NA|TRBJ1-3|TRBV7-8
CASSLTKARAGYSGNTIYF
TGTGCCAGCAGCCTAACGAAGGCCAGGGCCGGCTACTCTGGAAACACCATATATTTT
>NA|NA|TRBJ2-4|TRBV15
CATSREEGSTRLAKNIQYF
TGTGCCACCAGCAGAGAGGAGGGGTCGACAAGGTTAGCCAAAAACATTCAGTACTTC
>NA|TRBD2|TRBJ2-1|TRBV5-1
CASSISGSYNEQFF
TGCGCCAGCAGCATTAGCGGGAGCTACAATGAGCAGTTCTTC
>NA|TRBD2|TRBJ2-1|TRBV7-9
CASSLMLREGPRNEQFF
TGTGCCAGCAGCTTAATGTTGCGGGAGGGCCCCCGCAATGAGCAGTTCTTC
>NA|NA|TRBJ1-4|TRBV7-9
CASSLAAFSHLFF
TGTGCCAGCAGCTTAGCGGCTTTTTCACATCTGTTTTTT
>NA|NA|TRBJ2-6|TRBV7-3
CASQGRSGANVLTF
TGTGCCAGCCAGGGGAGATCTGGGGCCAACGTCCTGACTTTC
>NA|NA|TRBJ1-5|TRBV19
CASSIGNSGSNQPQHF
TGTGCCAGTAGTATCGGAAATTCGGGGAGCAATCAGCCCCAGCATTTT
>NA|TRBD1|TRBJ2-3|TRBV10-3
CASGGVMASTDTQYF
TGTGCCTCAGGGGGTGTAATGGCTAGCACAGATACGCAGTATTTT
>few|NA|TRBJ2-3|TRBV13
CASRPQRGGDTQYF
TGTGCCAGTCGGCCCCAAAGGGGTGGGGATACGCAGTATTTT
>NA|NA|TRBJ1-1|TRBV28
CATQDSTTEAFF
TGTGCCACCCAGGACTCGACGACTGAAGCTTTCTTT
>few|NA|TRBJ2-3|TRBV7-9
CASSLNPGLSTSTDTQYF
TGTGCCAGCAGCCTAAACCCCGGACTGTCAACTAGCACAGATACGCAGTATTTT
>once|TRBD1|TRBJ1-1|TRBV7-9
CASSLGTGEAFF
TGTGCCAGCAGCTTGGGGACAGGAGAAGCTTTCTTT
>NA|NA|TRBJ1-6|TRBV3-1/TRBV3-2
CASSQESGDSPLHF
TGTGCCAGCAGCCAAGAGAGCGGTGACTCACCCCTCCACTTT
>NA|NA|TRBJ1-5|TRBV15
CATSRDLTDSNQPQHF
TGTGCCACCAGCAGAGATTTAACAGATAGCAATCAGCCCCAGCATTTT
>NA|TRBD1|TRBJ2-2|TRBV9
CASSPRGGLLNTGELFF
TGTGCCAGCAGCCCCCGAGGGGGCCTCCTGAACACCGGGGAGCTGTTTTTT